The source of this T cell receptor (beta chain) is a study of T cell repertoires in cytomegalovirus infection (dated by TCRdb to the late 2010s). Broadly, across the study: The peptide stimulations were aimed at well-studied HLA-B-restricted epitopes as well as recently identified HLA-C-restricted CMV epitopes, whose presentation resists viral immunomodulation. Donor HLA type was relevant to the analysis, as public TCR beta signatures indicated carriage of CMV infection together with the matching HLA type. On the study overall, not on this receptor specifically: In both this cohort and an independent roughly 330-donor cohort, the cumulative frequency of public TCR beta family members distinguished carriers of CMV infection plus the relevant HLA type. The ex vivo response was dominated by HLA-C-restricted CMV-specific TCR beta clonotypes, which also provided the single most frequent clonotype in two of eight donors.

Turning to this clonotype: The antigen it binds to is not known. No quality values exist for individual bases; no much larger clone is one base distant.

Reads for this sample came from an Illumina HiSeq 1500. TCRdb reanalyzed the raw reads on its own, using fastp at Q25 for trimming and MiXCR for clone calling, and kept in-frame beta chains. For every CDR3 protein sequence, its rows merge into one entry that carries the most common genes and DNA. This sample has some 940,000 distinct CDR3 sequences in its table, and 31% of those were observed once. Of the sample, around 15% falls within the top ten clones. According to the germline V gene, CDR1 reads MNHEY and CDR2 reads SVGEGT. Trimming removed 5 bases from V and 8 bases from J, leaving 23 bases between the germline ends. The CDR3 has 16 amino acids, counting the end cysteine and phenylalanine. The CDR3 DNA has 48 bases and is translated from base 1. The treatment or condition label on this specimen signifies: in vitro stimulation with specific CMV peptide epitopes to enrich CMV-specific T cells.

The V and J genes are TRBV6-2 or TRBV6-3 and TRBJ2-3; 5 matching bases give a weak D call of TRBD2. Here the sequenced sample was cultured CD8+ T cells from PBMCs, taken from culture after CMV antigen stimulation. This receptor was taken from a human donor in good health (CMV status not recorded). Some clones in this sample may be carry-over from other donors' samples. Here the CDR3 is given as CASSTDPEGYQGTQYF. The nucleotides read TGTGCCAGCAGTACCGATCCAGAGGGTTATCAAGGTACGCAGTATTTT.